This passage covers 30 T cell receptor beta chains from one sample sequenced in a study of technical replicates of blood from a few donors. Sequencing was performed with immunoSEQ multiplex PCR; in TCRdb, only in-frame clones are kept and a portion is missing. The data contain tens of thousands of clones, about 92% of them singletons. Sequencing was carried out using T cells isolated from PBMCs. These receptors were obtained from a human donor in good health.

This clone was observed once. The chain is built from TRBV11-3 and TRBJ2-2; possible D gene TRBD1, 6 bases. Germline CDR1 and CDR2: SGHNT and YENEEA. The CDR3 totals 15 residues. V lost 5 bases and J 5 bases, leaving 15 bases between the germline ends. The CDR3 region is CASSQPGQITGELFF. As DNA, the CDR3 is TGTGCCAGCAGCCAGCCGGGACAAATTACCGGGGAGCTGTTTTTT.

This clone appeared once. The CDR3 reads CAWRTQGVNTEAFF. DNA of the CDR3: TGTGCCTGGAGGACCCAGGGGGTGAACACTGAAGCTTTCTTT. V and J are TRBV30 and TRBJ1-1; 7 nucleotides align to TRBD1. Trimming at V came to 3 bases and at J to 0 bases, leaving 4 bases not matched to a gene. This CDR3 is 14 amino acids long. Germline V gives CDR1 GTSNPN, CDR2 SVGIG (reference sequence).

The chain carries TRBV9 and TRBJ2-7; no reliable D call. V was shortened by 0 bases and J by 0 bases, with 7 bases between the two germline ends. The CDR3 length is 14 residues. Germline CDR1 reads SGDLS; CDR2 reads YYNGEE. The CDR3: CASSVDNTSYEQYF. The CDR3, as DNA: TGTGCCAGCAGCGTAGATAACACCTCCTACGAGCAGTACTTC.

The genes are TRBV28 and TRBJ2-7; D may be TRBD1 (6 bases). The CDR3 covers 15 residues. Germline V gene sequence: CDR1 MDHEN, CDR2 SYDVKM. With 6 bases removed from V and 1 base from J, the gap between germline ends came to 16 bases. CDR3 coding DNA: TGTGCCAGCAGGGTCGGGGACATCCTGTCCTACGAGCAGTACTTC. Translating it yields CASRVGDILSYEQYF.

This chain uses TRBV25-1 with TRBJ2-7; tentative D call: TRBD1 (6 bases). The CDR3 runs 14 residues. Germline V gene lookup returns CDR1 MGHDK and CDR2 SYGVNS. V dropped 4 bases and J dropped 0 bases, with 10 bases sitting between them. CDR3 nucleotides: TGTGCCAGCAGTGCGCCGGGACACTCCTACGAGCAGTACTTC. It is translated as CASSAPGHSYEQYF.

The chain has TRBV30 and TRBJ1-2, with unresolved D. Trimming stripped 2 bases from V and 7 bases from J, with 8 bases between. Germline values: CDR1 GTSNPN, CDR2 SVGIG (reference sequence). The CDR3 runs to 11 residues. The DNA of the CDR3 is TGTGCCTGGAGTCAAACTTCTGGCTACACCTTC. This encodes CAWSQTSGYTF.

This clone was observed once. The chain couples TRBV7-2 to TRBJ2-7; a possible D gene is TRBD1 (5 bases). The CDR3 contains 14 residues. V was pared by 1 base and J by 5 bases, with 12 bases between. Germline-derived CDR1 and CDR2 are SGHTA and FQGNSA. The CDR3 reads CASSLGARVHEQYF. CDR3 nucleotide sequence: TGTGCCAGCAGCTTAGGAGCCAGGGTGCACGAGCAGTACTTC.

The rearrangement links TRBV19 to TRBJ2-2; 10 bases are shared with TRBD1. The CDR3 length is 15 residues. The trim removed 4 bases at V and 4 bases at J, leaving 3 bases unmatched. Germline CDR1 LNHDA, CDR2 SQIVND (reference sequence). The CDR3 reads CASSTGTGVTGELFF. The CDR3 nucleotides are TGTGCCAGTAGTACCGGGACAGGGGTCACCGGGGAGCTGTTTTTT. Full variable domain (rest looked up from reference TRBV19 and TRBJ2-2): DGGITQSPKYLFRKEGQNVTLSCEQNLNHDAMYWYRQDPGQGLRLIYYSQIVNDFQKGDIAEGYSVSREKKESFPLTVTSAQKNPTAFYLCASSTGTGVTGELFFGEGSRLTVL.

The chain has TRBV7-2 and TRBJ1-5, with D uncertain. Germline CDR1 reads SGHTA; CDR2 reads FQGNSA. Trimming cost V 5 bases and J 5 bases, with 22 bases left between them. This CDR3 has 17 amino acids. The CDR3 protein is CASSRGVGMGNYQPQHF. The CDR3 nucleotides are TGTGCCAGCAGCCGGGGTGTAGGAATGGGAAATTATCAGCCCCAGCATTTT.

The V and J genes are TRBV30 and TRBJ2-7; no definite D call. The CDR3 is 13 amino acids. V lost 3 bases and J lost 3, with 12 bases in between. The germline V gene encodes CDR1 GTSNPN and CDR2 SVGIG (reference sequence). The CDR3 here is CAWSYVSFYEQYF. CDR3 coding DNA: TGTGCCTGGAGCTATGTCTCCTTCTACGAGCAGTACTTC.

The chain joins TRBV5-4 to TRBJ2-2, with TRBD1 as a possible D gene (6 bases). Germline assignment: CDR1 SGHNT and CDR2 YYREEE (reference sequence). Deletions cut 2 bases from V and 3 bases from J, with 11 bases between. This CDR3 has 15 residues. In DNA, the CDR3 is TGTGCCAGCAGCTTTACAGGGATTTACACCGGGGAGCTGTTTTTT. It translates to CASSFTGIYTGELFF.

V is TRBV7-2 and J is TRBJ2-5, with 13 bases that match TRBD2. Trimming cost V 5 bases and J 5 bases; bases outside gene matches: 2. Germline V gives CDR1 SGHTA, CDR2 FQGNSA. This CDR3 has 14 residues. The DNA of the CDR3 is TGTGCCAGCAGCCGGACTAGCGGGAGCGAGACCCAGTACTTC. Translated, it gives CASSRTSGSETQYF.

The chain combines TRBV6-5 with TRBJ2-7; 9 nucleotides agree with TRBD2. The CDR3 runs to 15 residues. V lost 0 bases to trimming and J lost 3 bases; unmatched junction nucleotides: 3. CDR1 and CDR2 (germline): MNHEY, SVGAGI. CDR3 amino acids: CASSYSASGNYEQYF. Here the CDR3 DNA reads TGTGCCAGCAGTTACTCGGCTAGCGGGAACTACGAGCAGTACTTC.

The chain is built from TRBV9 and TRBJ1-4, with D possibly TRBD1 on 6 matching bases. The CDR3 covers 14 residues. V lost 3 bases and J lost 2, with 8 bases in between. Germline V CDR1 and CDR2: SGDLS, YYNGEE. In nucleotides, the CDR3 is TGTGCCAGCAGCGGGGGGCACACTAATGAAAAACTGTTTTTT. It translates to CASSGGHTNEKLFF.

The chain joins TRBV4-1 to TRBJ2-5; 8 bases fit TRBD2. The ends lost 0 bases at V and 7 bases at J; junction bases unmatched: 7. Germline V gene data show CDR1 as MGHRA and CDR2 as YSYEKL. The CDR3 has 15 residues. The CDR3 bases are TGCGCCAGCAGCCAAGATCGAGGGCTAGCGGGGACCCAGTACTTC. This translates into CASSQDRGLAGTQYF.

This clone occurred a few times. This CDR3 is also generated by other DNA sequences in the sample. The chain has TRBV5-4 and TRBJ2-1, with 9 positions matching TRBD2. The CDR3 length is 14 residues. Germline-derived CDR1 and CDR2 are SGHNT and YYREEE (reference sequence). V shed 2 bases, J shed 3 bases, and the junction held 0 bases outside the gene matches. The CDR3 bases are TGTGCCAGCAGCTTTAGCGGGAGCTACAATGAGCAGTTCTTC. Amino acid sequence: CASSFSGSYNEQFF.

V gene TRBV27 combines with J gene TRBJ1-1, with D perhaps TRBD1 (6 bases). V shed 6 bases and J shed 2 bases, with 10 bases lying between them. This CDR3 comprises 13 residues. Germline CDR1 MNHEY, CDR2 SMNVEV (reference sequence). The CDR3 region has the DNA TGTGCCAGCAGAGCACAGGGAAACACTGAAGCTTTCTTT. It is translated as CASRAQGNTEAFF.

The V call is TRBV27, the J call TRBJ1-1; 8 bases fit TRBD1. Germline-derived CDR1 and CDR2 are MNHEY and SMNVEV (reference sequence). V gave up 6 bases and J gave up 7 bases; unmatched junction bases: 10. The CDR3 runs 14 residues. CDR3 sequence: CASRRTGWEGEAFF. DNA of the CDR3: TGTGCCAGCAGGAGGACAGGGTGGGAAGGTGAAGCTTTCTTT.

This chain uses TRBV4-3 with TRBJ1-1; 7 bases agree with TRBD1. This CDR3 spans 14 amino acids. Germline V gene data show CDR1 as LGHNA and CDR2 as YSLEER. V gave up 0 bases and J gave up 6 bases; unmatched junction bases: 4. In nucleotides, the CDR3 is TGCGCCAGCAGCCAAGATAGACAGGGATCTGAAGCTTTCTTT. Its protein is CASSQDRQGSEAFF.

The chain is built from TRBV11-3 and TRBJ2-1; 7 bases are shared with TRBD1. V was clipped by 2 bases and J by 9 bases; unmatched bases: 4. There are 13 residues in the CDR3. The germline CDR1 and CDR2 sequences are SGHNT and YENEEA. The CDR3 loop is CASSLQGETEQFF. CDR3 bases: TGTGCCAGCAGCTTACAGGGGGAGACTGAGCAGTTCTTC.

The V gene is TRBV27, the J gene TRBJ2-2; tentatively, D is TRBD2 (7 bases). Trimming took off 3 bases at V and 6 bases at J, with 14 bases between the two ends. Germline loops: CDR1 MNHEY, CDR2 SMNVEV (reference sequence). The CDR3 covers 15 residues. The CDR3 sequence: CASSFGGAWAGELFF. The CDR3 nucleotides read TGTGCCAGCAGTTTTGGGGGGGCATGGGCCGGGGAGCTGTTTTTT.

V is TRBV10-3 and J is TRBJ2-2; 11 positions agree with TRBD1. The V gene end was trimmed by 7 bases and the J gene end by 8 bases; junction bases not matched to a gene: 6. The CDR3 spans 14 residues. In germline, CDR1 is ENHRY, CDR2 SYGVKD. The DNA of the CDR3 is TGTGCCATCAAACCTGGACAGGGGGCGGGGGAGCTGTTTTTT. Its translation is CAIKPGQGAGELFF.

The chain carries TRBV29-1 and TRBJ2-7; 8 nucleotides align to TRBD1. The CDR3 is made up of 14 amino acids. Germline values: CDR1 SQVTM, CDR2 ANQGSEA. The V gene end was trimmed by 7 bases and the J gene end by 0 bases; junction bases not matched to a gene: 8. CDR3 in DNA: TGCAGCGCAGCTGGGACAGGTTCCTCCTACGAGCAGTACTTC. This gives the protein CSAAGTGSSYEQYF.

In this sample, this clone turned up a few times. The V and J genes are TRBV7-6 and TRBJ1-5; TRBD1 might be the D (6 bases). The V and J ends lost 2 bases and 3 bases respectively, with 8 bases between them. CDR1 is SGHVS, CDR2 FNYEAQ, per germline. The CDR3 consists of 14 residues. For the CDR3, the DNA is TGTGCCAGCAGCTTAAGGGGGAACAATCAGCCCCAGCATTTT. Its translation is CASSLRGNNQPQHF.

The rearrangement uses TRBV13 and TRBJ2-7, with a tentative D call TRBD2 (6 bases). Germline V gene lookup returns CDR1 PRHDT and CDR2 FYEKMQ (reference sequence). V lost 5 bases and J lost 6, with 20 bases in between. The CDR3 totals 15 residues. Here the CDR3 reads CASSPYTGGFAEQYF. CDR3 in DNA: TGTGCCAGCAGCCCTTATACCGGGGGTTTCGCCGAGCAGTACTTC.

The V and J genes are TRBV15 and TRBJ2-7, with a weak D call TRBD1 (6 bases). Germline V gives CDR1 LNHNV, CDR2 YYDKDF (reference sequence). The CDR3 is 16 amino acids. The V gene lost 5 bases and the J gene lost 2 bases, with 19 bases spanning the gap. The CDR3 DNA reads as TGTGCCACCAGCGGCCCTAACAGGGAAGGTCCCTACGAGCAGTACTTC. This gives the protein CATSGPNREGPYEQYF.

The rearrangement links TRBV6-6 to TRBJ1-1, with D perhaps matching TRBD1 (5 bases). Looked up from germline, CDR1 is MNHNY and CDR2 is SVGAGI (reference sequence). There are 13 residues in the CDR3. Between the trimmed V and J ends, which lost 2 bases and 4 bases, there was a span of 8 bases. This CDR3 is CASSYGTGTEAFF. Here the CDR3 DNA reads TGTGCCAGCAGTTACGGGACTGGCACTGAAGCTTTCTTT.

This rearrangement joins TRBV27 to TRBJ1-1, with no clear D. V gave up 2 bases and J gave up 8 bases, with 12 bases separating them. Germline CDR1 reads MNHEY; CDR2 reads SMNVEV (reference sequence). This CDR3 contains 13 residues. Here the CDR3 reads CASSLRRESEAFF. The DNA for the CDR3 is TGTGCCAGCAGTTTACGAAGGGAGTCCGAAGCTTTCTTT.

The V gene is TRBV6-1, the J gene TRBJ2-3, with 7 bases that match TRBD2. Germline CDR1 reads MNHNS; CDR2 reads SASEGT. Trimming took 11 bases from V and 1 from J; bases not matched to a gene: 12. This CDR3 comprises 15 residues. CDR3 loop: CAAGRLAAGTDTQYF. In DNA form, the CDR3 reads TGTGCCGCAGGCCGGCTAGCGGCTGGCACAGATACGCAGTATTTT.

This clone was counted only a few times. The chain joins TRBV27 to TRBJ2-3; D may be TRBD2 (6 bases). V was clipped by 1 base and J by 6 bases, with 11 bases between them. The germline CDR1 and CDR2 sequences are MNHEY and SMNVEV (reference sequence). The CDR3 has 14 residues. The CDR3, as DNA: TGTGCCAGCAGTTTATGGGGCGGGGAGGATACGCAGTATTTT. Amino acid sequence: CASSLWGGEDTQYF.